The T cell receptor beta chain under discussion was sequenced for a study of regulatory T cells in long-lasting Graves disease. Specified time point: persistent/refractory GD, antithyroid drugs over 5 years with positive TRAb. PBMC-derived RNA was used for the TCR library. Concerning this clonotype itself: The junction differs from germline at one of its ends, possibly a read error.

Construction of the TCR beta libraries employed iRepertoire HTBI primers in conjunction with Arm-PCR of CDR3 regions. Per the original methods: Detected in the samples were over 60 TRBV and about 15 TRBJ segments. TCRdb itself ran the multiplex PCR reads through MiXCR, one entry per CDR3 protein. TCRdb, rather than the study authors, made the V and J calls. Counted here are a few hundred thousand distinct CDR3 sequences, 23% occurring once; the ten biggest clones make up about a quarter. The sample here was peripheral blood mononuclear cells (PBMCs), taken when the disease was refractory, from a patient treated with antithyroid drugs. This TCR derives from a female donor with Graves disease.

The CDR3 DNA reads as TGCACCAGCAGCTTGGCCGGATTCCGACTAGCGGGAGACGGCACCGGGGAGCTGTTTTTT. This encodes CTSSLAGFRLAGDGTGELFF. V and J are TRBV5-1 and TRBJ2-2; 12 bases align to TRBD2. The CDR3 loop spans 20 amino acids. Germline CDR1 reads SGHRS; CDR2 reads YFSETQ.